The 9 T cell receptor beta chains reported below all come from one sample, sequenced in a study of tumor-infiltrating lymphocytes in primary liver carcinoma (dated by TCRdb to 2016 to 2017). Sequencing took place on an Illumina HiSeq 2500. A constant-region primer and ProtoScript II reverse transcriptase were used to reverse-transcribe TCRbeta-specific cDNA from around 480 ng total RNA. Construction of the TCRbeta libraries relied on three nested rounds of multiplex PCR, following a slightly modified ARM-PCR procedure. Multiplex TRBV1-TRBV30 forward primers and a Cbeta reverse primer were used in the first two PCR rounds, each of which was run for approximately 11 cycles. The public reads were reprocessed in TCRdb via fastp at Q25 and MiXCR, keeping in-frame beta chains. Under each unique CDR3 protein, matching rows form one entry showing the most common genes and DNA. This sample lists about 100,000 distinct CDR3 sequences; 65% to 75% were detected once. The ten top clones hold approximately 12% of the sample.

Total RNA and DNA were co-extracted from around 18-30 mg of bulk tissue with the AllPrep DNA/RNA mini kit, without cell sorting. Sequenced: liver tumor tissue from sampling region 2. Per the publication, the cell subset or site label means: tumor region T2, inferior pole. The receptors shown here come from a woman in her sixties with primary liver carcinoma and hepatitis B virus infection.

The sample holds many counts of this clonotype. The rearrangement links TRBV28 to TRBJ2-1, with TRBD2 identical over 7 bases. The CDR3 has 17 amino acids. Germline V lookup: CDR1 MDHEN, CDR2 SYDVKM. V lost 5 bases to trimming and J lost 2 bases; unmatched junction nucleotides: 12. CDR3 residues: CASSPGKSSGAYNEQFF. Here the CDR3 DNA reads TGTGCCAGCAGTCCTGGTAAGTCTAGCGGAGCCTACAATGAGCAGTTCTTC. Drawing the rest from reference TRBV28 and TRBJ2-1, the complete variable domain is DVKVTQSSRYLVKRTGEKVFLECVQDMDHENMFWYRQDPGLGLRLIYFSYDVKMKEKGDIPEGYSVSREKKERFSLILESASTNQTSMYLCASSPGKSSGAYNEQFFGPGTRLTVL.

A note on this clonotype: This could be a read error, since a much larger clone is one nucleotide away. The conserved phenylalanine or tryptophan is not found at the CDR3 terminus, so this likely reflects a read error. Because the CDR3's place on the DNA is in doubt, the DNA is left out and the CDR3 is given as listed by TCRdb. The V gene is TRBV6-6, the J gene TRBJ1-6; TRBD1, the D gene given by the table, was not confirmed from the DNA. Including both end residues, the CDR3 is 14 amino acids long. Germline V lookup: CDR1 MNHNY, CDR2 SVGAGI (reference sequence). The CDR3 here is CASSYSYGGSPLHS.

In nucleotides, the CDR3 is TGTGCCAGCGCTGTAAGACCGGGACACCCGAACACTGAAGCTTTCTTT. Translated, it gives CASAVRPGHPNTEAFF. V is TRBV6-5 and J is TRBJ1-1; possibly TRBD1 for D (6 bases). The CDR3 has 16 amino acids. CDR1 MNHEY and CDR2 SVGAGI come from the germline V gene. V was pared by 8 bases and J by 1 base, with 20 bases between.

With regard to this clonotype: A junction boundary mismatches the germline segment, possibly from a read error. The gene calls are TRBV11-2 and TRBJ2-3; D might be TRBD1 or TRBD2, each matching 5 bases. Germline V gene lookup returns CDR1 SGHAT and CDR2 FQNNGV. The CDR3 is 13 amino acids. The CDR3 DNA sequence: TGTGCCAGCAGCTTAGACAGGGAGATCGATACGCATTTT. Translation: CASSLDREIDTHF.

This clonotype has ten or more counts. The chain carries TRBV5-1 and TRBJ2-1; D might be TRBD1 (5 bases). The CDR3 contains 15 residues. CDR1 and CDR2 (germline): SGHRS, YFSETQ. Trimming pared 0 bases from V and 6 bases from J, leaving 13 bases between. The CDR3, as DNA: TGCGCCAGCAGCTTGGGGCTGGTCAGGGTCAATGAGCAGTTCTTC. Translated, it gives CASSLGLVRVNEQFF.

Points on this clonotype: The CDR3 does not end in the conserved phenylalanine or tryptophan, so this is likely a read error. The chain has TRBV12-3 or TRBV12-4 and TRBJ1-6; TRBD1 agrees at 8 bases. The V and J ends lost 3 bases and 10 bases, in that order; junction bases with no gene match: 5. This CDR3 is built from 14 residues. CDR3 amino acids: CASSFGQGGSPLHL. DNA of the CDR3: TGTGCCAGCAGTTTCGGACAGGGAGGGTCACCCCTCCACCTT.

On this clonotype itself: At one end, the junction sequence differs from germline, possibly due to a read error. The J gene is TRBJ2-7, the V gene TRBV28; D is unresolved. The CDR3 runs 14 residues. Germline CDR1 reads MDHEN; CDR2 reads SYDVKM. The CDR3 DNA sequence: TGTGTCAGCAGTTTGACGGTAAGGCCGCACGAGCAGTACTTC. This codes for CVSSLTVRPHEQYF.

Regarding this clonotype: One end of the junction varies from germline; a read error may be responsible. This chain links TRBV11-2 with TRBJ2-7; D perhaps matches TRBD1 (5 bases). The CDR3 has 13 residues. Germline V gene sequence: CDR1 SGHAT, CDR2 FQNNGV. The DNA of the CDR3 is TGTGCCAGCAGCTTTGACAGAGGCTACGAGCAGTACTTT. As protein: CASSFDRGYEQYF.

Turning to this clonotype: Possible read error: a much larger clone is one base away. V and J are TRBV28 and TRBJ2-5; D unclear. V was cut by 5 bases and J by 4 bases, with 14 bases left in between. This CDR3 spans 14 amino acids. Per the germline V gene, CDR1 is MDHEN and CDR2 is SYDVKM. This chain's CDR3 is CASSPPSAAETQYF. In DNA form, the CDR3 reads TGTGCCAGCAGTCCGCCCAGCGCAGCAGAGACCCAGTACTTC.